This TCR beta chain was documented in a study of shared clonotypes between healthy human individuals. Study-level findings and limits: Several donors held about 5% of naive CD4 clonotypes in common. Against clonotypes common to all four donors, non-shared ones had lower generation probabilities. Apart from blood, nothing was sampled; tissue repertoires likely differ.

The CDR3 sequence is 14 residues long. The germline V gene has CDR1 MGHDK and CDR2 SYGVNS. V was clipped by 2 bases and J by 3 bases, with 11 bases between them. Notes on this clone: The antigen remains unidentified.

CD45RO-negative cells were positively selected for CCR7, leaving out terminally differentiated effector memory CD45RA+ cells. Assay runs were performed at deep level. Profiled with immunoSEQ multiplex PCR; TCRdb holds only in-frame clones, not every one. This sample yields about 1.9 million clones, of which around 95% are seen a single time; around 1.7% belongs to the top ten. V gene TRBV25-1 combines with J gene TRBJ2-7; D call uncertain. The sample taken for sequencing was naive CD8+ T cells from PBMCs. This TCR came from a man aged 18 to 30 in good health. Some clones in this sample may be carry-over from other donors' samples. The CDR3 protein is CASSELRLGYEQYF. CDR3 bases: TGTGCCAGCAGTGAACTCAGGCTGGGCTACGAGCAGTACTTC.